The clone carrying this T cell receptor (beta chain) has just a few counts. Its antigen is unknown. The CDR3 extends over 15 amino acids. Germline V gene sequence: CDR1 LNHDA, CDR2 SQIVND (reference sequence). V shed 6 bases, J shed 2 bases, and the junction held 4 bases outside the gene matches. The entry originates in a study of cytomegalovirus exposure and HLA in healthy donors. The study, taken as a whole, reports: The authors later found HLA-associated TCR beta chains more clonally expanded than equally common others. TRBV6-2, TRBV6-3 and other indistinguishable V segments were excluded. Later work found that TCR association rates differed between HLA loci; DRB1 had the most and HLA-C the fewest. The classifier reportedly diagnosed cytomegalovirus status with high sensitivity and specificity.

PCR was performed using 60 Vbeta and 13 Jbeta primers. Repertoires were generated with immunoSEQ multiplex PCR, while TCRdb's copy carries only in-frame clones and drops some. Among about 150,000 clones listed, 84% were seen once. Sequences were obtained from PBMCs. The chain combines TRBV19 with TRBJ2-1; 10 bases line up with TRBD1. This receptor was taken from a man aged 45-65 years in good health and CMV-seropositive. The CDR3 loop reads CASSHGTGAYNEQFF. The DNA for the CDR3 is TGTGCCAGTAGCCATGGGACAGGGGCCTACAATGAGCAGTTCTTC. The whole variable domain, filled in from reference TRBV19 and TRBJ2-1, reads DGGITQSPKYLFRKEGQNVTLSCEQNLNHDAMYWYRQDPGQGLRLIYYSQIVNDFQKGDIAEGYSVSREKKESFPLTVTSAQKNPTAFYLCASSHGTGAYNEQFFGPGTRLTVL.